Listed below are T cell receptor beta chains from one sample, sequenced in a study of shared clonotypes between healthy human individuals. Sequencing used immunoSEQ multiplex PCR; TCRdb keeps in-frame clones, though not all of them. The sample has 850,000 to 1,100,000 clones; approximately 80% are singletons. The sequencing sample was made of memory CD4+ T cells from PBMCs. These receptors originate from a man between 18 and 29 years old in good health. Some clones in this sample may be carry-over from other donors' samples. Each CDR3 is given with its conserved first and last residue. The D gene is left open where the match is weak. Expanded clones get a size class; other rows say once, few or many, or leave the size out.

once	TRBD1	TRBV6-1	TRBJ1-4	CASSEDRVSEKLFF	TGTGCCAGCAGTGAGGACAGGGTTAGTGAAAAACTGTTTTTT
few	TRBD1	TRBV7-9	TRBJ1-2	CASSQDRGTTGGYTF	TGTGCCAGCAGCCAAGACAGGGGGACAACCGGTGGCTACACCTTC
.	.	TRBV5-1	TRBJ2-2	CASSFMGTRNTGELFF	TGCGCCAGCAGCTTCATGGGGACTCGTAACACCGGGGAGCTGTTTTTT
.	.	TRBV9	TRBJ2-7	CASSPLGRIGQYF	TGTGCCAGCAGCCCCCTGGGGAGGATCGGGCAGTACTTC
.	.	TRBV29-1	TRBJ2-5	CSVAGQQETQYF	TGCAGCGTCGCGGGACAGCAAGAGACCCAGTACTTC
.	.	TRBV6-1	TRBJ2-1	CASTGRLASNEQFF	TGTGCCAGCACCGGACGGTTAGCTAGCAATGAGCAGTTCTTC
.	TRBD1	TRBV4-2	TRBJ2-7	CASSHSDRAYERYF	TGTGCCAGCAGCCACAGTGACAGGGCCTACGAGCGGTACTTC
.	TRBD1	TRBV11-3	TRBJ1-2	CASTRGTDYGYTF	TGTGCCAGCACCCGAGGGACAGACTATGGCTACACCTTC
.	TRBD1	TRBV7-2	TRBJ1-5	CASSGTGNSNQPQHF	TGTGCCAGCAGCGGGACAGGGAATAGCAATCAGCCCCAGCATTTT
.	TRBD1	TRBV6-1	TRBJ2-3	CASRDRGPTDTQYF	TGTGCCAGCAGGGACAGGGGACCCACAGATACGCAGTATTTT
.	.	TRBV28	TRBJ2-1	CATLKREKVYNEQFF	TGTGCCACCTTGAAAAGGGAGAAGGTCTACAATGAGCAGTTCTTC
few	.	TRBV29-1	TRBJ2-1	CSVDRQSSYNEQFF	TGCAGCGTTGATAGACAGAGCTCCTACAATGAGCAGTTCTTC
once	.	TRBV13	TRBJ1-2	CASSLEKEFGYTF	TGTGCCAGCAGCTTAGAGAAAGAGTTCGGCTACACCTTC
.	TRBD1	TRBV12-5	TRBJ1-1	CASGPGQGMNTEAFF	TGTGCTAGTGGTCCGGGACAGGGCATGAACACTGAAGCTTTCTTT
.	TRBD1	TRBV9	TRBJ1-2	CASSVDGQGASGYTF	TGTGCCAGCAGCGTAGATGGACAGGGGGCGAGTGGCTACACCTTC
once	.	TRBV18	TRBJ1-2	CASSERDGYTF	TGTGCCAGCTCAGAAAGGGATGGCTACACCTTC